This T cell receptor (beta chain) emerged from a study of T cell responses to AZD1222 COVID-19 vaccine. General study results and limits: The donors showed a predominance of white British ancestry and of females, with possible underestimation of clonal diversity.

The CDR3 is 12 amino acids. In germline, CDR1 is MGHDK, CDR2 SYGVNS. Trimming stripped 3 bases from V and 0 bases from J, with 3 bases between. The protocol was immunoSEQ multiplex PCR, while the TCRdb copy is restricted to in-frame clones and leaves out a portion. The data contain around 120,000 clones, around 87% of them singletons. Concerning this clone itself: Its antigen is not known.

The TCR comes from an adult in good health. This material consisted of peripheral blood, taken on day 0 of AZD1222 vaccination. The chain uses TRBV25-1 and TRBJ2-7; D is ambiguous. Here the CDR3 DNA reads TGTGCCAGCAGTGATGTCTCCTACGAGCAGTACTTC. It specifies CASSDVSYEQYF.